This TCR beta chain was recorded in a study of patients and donors after allogeneic stem cell transplantation. In TCRdb, the RT-PCR reads were re-called with MiXCR into one record per CDR3 protein. Seen here are some 200,000 distinct CDR3 sequences, 41% observed once, and the top ten hold 33%. Germline CDR1 reads LGHNA; CDR2 reads YSLEER. Unmatched junction bases numbered 4, after V lost 0 bases and J lost 0 bases. There are 17 residues in the CDR3. This sequence originates from a human donor who was either an allogeneic HSCT recipient or a stem cell or donor lymphocyte infusion donor (not recorded which). It is not recorded whose cells these are; they may come from a transplant donor. Source material: blood, either unsorted or a sorted T cell fraction (not recorded which). V is TRBV4-3 and J is TRBJ2-2; TRBD1 aligns across 7 bases. The CDR3 coding sequence is TGCGCCAGCAGCCAAGATTTTGGGACAGCGAACACCGGGGAGCTGTTTTTT. It encodes CASSQDFGTANTGELFF.